Listed here is a single TCR beta chain. PCR amplification relied on 60 Vbeta primers (plus 13 Jbeta primers). The assay was immunoSEQ multiplex PCR, and TCRdb's table has in-frame clones only and misses some. The repertoire holds about 280,000 clones, with around nine tenths as singletons. V shed 6 bases and J 8 bases; nucleotides not matched to a gene: 10. Germline CDR1 SNHLY, CDR2 FYNNEI. CDR3 size: 14 residues. This sample was included in a study of cytomegalovirus exposure and HLA in healthy donors. The chain joins TRBV2 to TRBJ1-2, with TRBD1 matching over 9 bases. The clonotype originates from a woman aged 18-29 years in good health and CMV-seronegative. The sequencing sample was made of PBMCs. For the CDR3, the DNA is TGTGCCAGCAGATTACAGGGGGCAAATGGAGGCTACACCTTC. The encoded protein is CASRLQGANGGYTF.